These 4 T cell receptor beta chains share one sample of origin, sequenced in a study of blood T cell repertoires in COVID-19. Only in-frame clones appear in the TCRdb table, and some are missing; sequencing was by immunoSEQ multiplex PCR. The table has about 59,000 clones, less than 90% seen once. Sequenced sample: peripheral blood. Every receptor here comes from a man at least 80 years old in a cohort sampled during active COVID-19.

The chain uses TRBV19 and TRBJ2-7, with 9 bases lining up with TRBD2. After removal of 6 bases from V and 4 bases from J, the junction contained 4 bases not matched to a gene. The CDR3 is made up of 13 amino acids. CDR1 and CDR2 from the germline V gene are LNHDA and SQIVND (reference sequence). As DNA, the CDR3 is TGTGCCAGTAGGGGGACTAGCAGATACGAGCAGTACTTC. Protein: CASRGTSRYEQYF.

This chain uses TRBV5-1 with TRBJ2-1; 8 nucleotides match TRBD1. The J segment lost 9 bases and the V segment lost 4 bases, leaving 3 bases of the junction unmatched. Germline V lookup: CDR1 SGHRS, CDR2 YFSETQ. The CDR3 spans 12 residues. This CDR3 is CASSATGGEQFF. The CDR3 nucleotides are TGCGCCAGCAGCGCAACAGGGGGTGAGCAGTTCTTC.

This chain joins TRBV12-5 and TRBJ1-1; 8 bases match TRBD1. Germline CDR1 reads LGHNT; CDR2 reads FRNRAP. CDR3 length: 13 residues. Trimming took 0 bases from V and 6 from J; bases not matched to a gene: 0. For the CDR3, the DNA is TGTGCTAGTGGTTTGGTACAGGGGGCTGAAGCTTTCTTT. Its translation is CASGLVQGAEAFF.

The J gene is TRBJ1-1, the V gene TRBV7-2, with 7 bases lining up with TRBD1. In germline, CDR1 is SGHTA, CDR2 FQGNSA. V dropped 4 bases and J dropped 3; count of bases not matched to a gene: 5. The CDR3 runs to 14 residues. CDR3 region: CASSSVRGDTEAFF. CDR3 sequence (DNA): TGTGCCAGCAGCTCGGTCAGGGGGGACACTGAAGCTTTCTTT.